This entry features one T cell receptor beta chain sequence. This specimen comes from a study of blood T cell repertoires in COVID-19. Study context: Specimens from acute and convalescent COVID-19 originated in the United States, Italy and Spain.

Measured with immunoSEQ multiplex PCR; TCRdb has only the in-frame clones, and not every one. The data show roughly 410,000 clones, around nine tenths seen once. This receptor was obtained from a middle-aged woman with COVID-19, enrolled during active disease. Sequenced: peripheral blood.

CDR3 sequence: CASTGQGAASNQPQHF. The CDR3 DNA follows: TGTGCCAGTACGGGACAGGGGGCCGCGAGCAATCAGCCCCAGCATTTT. This sequence joins TRBV19 and TRBJ1-5, with 12 bases that match TRBD1. There are 16 residues in the CDR3. V shed 7 bases and J 1 base; nucleotides not matched to a gene: 5. Germline CDR1 LNHDA, CDR2 SQIVND (reference sequence). The complete variable domain, with remaining parts taken from reference TRBV19 and TRBJ1-5, reads DGGITQSPKYLFRKEGQNVTLSCEQNLNHDAMYWYRQDPGQGLRLIYYSQIVNDFQKGDIAEGYSVSREKKESFPLTVTSAQKNPTAFYLCASTGQGAASNQPQHFGDGTRLSIL.